Here is one T cell receptor beta chain with its context. Its antigen remains undetermined. No much larger clone is present one base from it, and per-base qualities are unavailable. The sample carries other DNA sequences with the same CDR3. These data originate in a study of shared clonotypes between healthy human individuals (dated by TCRdb to between 2020 and 2021). About the study as a whole: The cohort included three men and a couple of women between 18 and 49 years of age. For each donor, three plates each were used for CD4 naive and CD4 memory, two plates were used for CD8 naive, and one plate was used for CD8 memory. The study deeply sequenced blood TCR repertoires of five healthy adults to estimate repertoire size and the extent of clonotype sharing between individuals. To increase sequencing depth and limit assay-specific biases, different laboratories used diverse techniques to prepare libraries and sequence TCR repertoires. Per donor, leukapheresis produced somewhere between about 0.94 and 8.9 billion PBMCs.

Donors were healthy HIV-negative adults with no recently reported acute infections or vaccinations. Every donor was a Caucasian adult residing in Nashville, Tennessee, USA. Magnetic negative selection was used to enrich CD4+ T cells, after which naive cells were positively selected on CD45RA and the negative fraction became the memory subset. Blood was collected by leukapheresis, and PBMCs were isolated by Ficoll-Histopaque density gradient centrifugation and then cryopreserved in liquid nitrogen vapor phase. Analytical flow cytometry was used to check the purity and quantity of each magnetically sorted T cell population. Genomic DNA was isolated from every sorted fraction and measured by UV absorbance on a Nanodrop 2000c. Using the deep immunoSEQ assay, TCR CDR3 regions were amplified from genomic DNA by multiplex PCR. Extracted genomic DNA from each cell subset was spread evenly across all wells of several immunoSEQ 96-well plates, with each plate serving as a replicate. Each replicate PCR for sorted subsets received about 0.2 ug genomic DNA, equal to about 30,000 T cell genomes. The purified libraries were quantified using a Qubit 3.0 fluorometer, sized with a Bioanalyzer 2100, and then quantified again using the KAPA Library Quantification kit. Every immunoSEQ 96-well plate was sequenced on a separate single-read 150-cycle Illumina NextSeq 550 flow cell. Turning to the authors' computational methods: Because only junctional sequences without quality scores were contained in the immunoSEQ output, filtering matching that applied to full-length reads could not be performed. To assign V/J genes and CDR3, sequences were annotated using PyIR, a Python wrapper for IgBLAST v1.9, with IMGT germline references. Any read was removed if the V/J assignment was weak (E-value above 1e-6), the CDR3 was missing, or the read contained stop codons, out-of-frame junctions, or ambiguous translated residues. V3J clonotypes were defined as sequences sharing the same inferred V gene, J gene, and CDR3 amino acid sequence. Percentage overlap between repertoires was calculated by dividing the number of shared unique clonotypes by the size of the smaller repertoire. Repertoire richness was assessed with RTK rarefaction, the Chao1 estimator, and Recon v2.1 estimates of unobserved clonotypes. Generation probabilities were computed with OLGA for all TCRbeta clonotypes obtained by the gDNA method from several donors. TCRdb holds this immuneACCESS table with in-frame rearrangements only. Some clones are missing; in checked studies, unresolved V genes explain under half, and the rest has no known cause. V and J calls and clone size follow that table, whereas D and trimming were derived from the DNA. Present in this sample are 550,000 to 850,000 clones, roughly 70% of which were seen just once. The ten largest clonotypes hold around 1.6% of the sample.

There are 13 amino acids in the CDR3, from cysteine to phenylalanine inclusive. This entry keeps only the CDR3 DNA: 39 bases, framed from base 1. The germline V gene (reference sequence) yields LNHDA for CDR1 and SQIVND for CDR2. Trimmed from V: 6 bases; trimmed from J: 2 bases; junction bases lacking a gene match: 3. Overall study outcomes, separate from this receptor: Sampling was limited to blood, and TCR repertoires in tissue likely differ from TCR repertoires in blood. Because the study included a small number of donors, the genetic and exposure-history diversity represented was limited. About 5% of naive CD4, 3.5% of naive CD8, about 2.5% of memory CD4, and 0.4% of memory CD8 clonotypes were shared across several donors. Estimated clonotype richness was generally larger for naive than for memory subsets. Compared with non-shared clonotypes, the clonotypes found in all four sorted-subset donors had higher generation probabilities. Pairwise subsampling indicated that sequencing depth was expected to affect the degree of clonotype sharing among donors. Incomplete sequencing was indicated by rarefaction of sorted-subset datasets, despite the large sequencing depth.

The V and J genes are TRBV19 and TRBJ2-5; the central 7 bases match TRBD1. The specimen sequenced was memory CD4+ T cells sorted from blood. The cell subset or site label of this sample denotes: CD45RA-negative fraction. The receptor's source is a woman aged 30 to 39 in good health. CDR3 region: CASRGTVQETQYF. In nucleotide form, the sequence is TGTGCCAGTAGAGGGACAGTACAAGAGACCCAGTACTTC.